Sequencing of this T cell receptor beta chain was carried out in a study of blood T cell repertoires in COVID-19. Study details: There were acute and convalescent COVID-19 samples, and they came from the United States, Italy and Spain. Sources were T cells, B-cell-depleted T cells, or PBMCs; the material itself was cDNA or gDNA.

The CDR3 covers 17 residues. The junction had 12 bases not matched to a gene; V was cut back by 6 bases and J by 1 base. CDR1 KGHSH and CDR2 LQKENI come from the germline V gene. In the authors' methods: Estimated nucleated cell counts came from reference gene primer amplification. Profiling relied on immunoSEQ multiplex PCR, and the TCRdb table lists in-frame clones only, not all of them. From that table come the V and J calls and clone size; the DNA was used to work out D and trimming. The table lists 150,000 to 170,000 clones, approximately 80% of them singletons, with 25% to 30% in the top ten. The specimen sequenced was peripheral blood. This clonotype was sampled from a woman aged 55-69 years with acute or convalescent COVID-19. The chain joins TRBV18 to TRBJ2-3; 8 positions agree with TRBD1. CDR3 sequence reads: CASSHKGSGGRTDTQYF. The CDR3 nucleotides are TGTGCCAGCTCCCACAAGGGTTCAGGGGGCCGCACAGATACGCAGTATTTT. Variable domain in full (rest from reference TRBV18 and TRBJ2-3): NAGVMQNPRHLVRRRGQEARLRCSPMKGHSHVYWYRQLPEEGLKFMVYLQKENIIDESGMPKERFSAEFPKEGPSILRIQQVVRGDSAAYFCASSHKGSGGRTDTQYFGPGTRLTVL.